This TCR beta chain is drawn from a study of long-term antiretroviral therapy in people with HIV. Notes on the study in general: Post-ART, diversity grew, though it stayed under transplant donor control levels.

The CDR3 sequence is 16 residues long. The germline CDR1 and CDR2 sequences are LNHDA and SQIVND (reference sequence). Trimming removed 3 bases from V and 7 bases from J; junction bases left unmatched: 6. This clone appeared a few times. Antigen specificity is unknown. Assay version v3.0 of immunoSEQ was used, and it was run at survey level. Measured with immunoSEQ multiplex PCR; TCRdb has only the in-frame clones, and not every one. The data contain 30,000 to 40,000 clones, roughly 80% of them singletons. At least two post-ART and at least one pre-ART PBMC sample were available for each donor. Each HIV-infected participant was given treatment in the United States. There were roughly 0.95-11 million cryopreserved PBMC in the samples before DNA extraction.

This sample comprised unsorted PBMCs, obtained 1.9 years after starting antiretroviral therapy. The J gene is TRBJ2-2, the V gene TRBV19; TRBD2 agrees at 12 bases. This receptor was obtained from a man between 18 and 29 years old with HIV. Here the CDR3 DNA reads TGTGCCAGTAGTATCTCTAGCGGGGGGGCCCACGGGGAGCTGTTTTTT. It specifies CASSISSGGAHGELFF.